The rows below give T cell receptor beta chains drawn from one sample of a study of shared clonotypes between healthy human individuals. Measured with immunoSEQ multiplex PCR; TCRdb has only the in-frame clones, and not every one. The sample carries about 490,000 clones, around three quarters recorded once. Material for sequencing was PBMCs. The receptors come from a woman aged 40 to 49 in good health. Some clones in this sample may be carry-over from other donors' samples. CDR3s include the opening cysteine and the closing phenylalanine or tryptophan. A D gene is named only where the DNA matches it firmly. Only some rows state a clone size, as once, few, many or a class for expanded clones.

TRBV6-5	-	15	TRBJ1-4	-	CASSYSPGRGEKLFF	TGTGCCAGCAGTTATTCACCGGGGAGAGGGGAAAAACTGTTTTTT
TRBV9	-	12	TRBJ2-7	-	CASSPGGYEQYF	TGTGCCAGCAGCCCCGGGGGTTACGAGCAGTACTTC
TRBV15	-	14	TRBJ2-2	-	CATSRQLRSGELFF	TGTGCCACCAGCAGACAGTTACGAAGCGGGGAGCTGTTTTTT
TRBV27	-	18	TRBJ2-3	-	CASSYYSGEAISTDTQYF	TGTGCCAGCAGTTACTACAGTGGGGAAGCCATTAGCACAGATACGCAGTATTTT
TRBV27	-	15	TRBJ2-3	TRBD1	CASNMGQGLTDTQYF	TGTGCCAGCAACATGGGACAGGGGCTCACAGATACGCAGTATTTT
TRBV28	once	15	TRBJ2-7	-	CASSPSGASRYEQYF	TGTGCCAGCAGCCCCTCGGGGGCATCTCGCTACGAGCAGTACTTC
TRBV7-9	-	14	TRBJ2-5	TRBD1	CASNYQGVQETQYF	TGTGCCAGCAATTATCAGGGGGTCCAAGAGACCCAGTACTTC
TRBV6-1	-	12	TRBJ1-2	-	CASSGDSYGYTF	TGTGCCAGCAGTGGAGACTCCTATGGCTACACCTTC
TRBV5-1	-	15	TRBJ1-1	-	CASSSGTYKNTEAFF	TGCGCCAGCAGCTCCGGGACCTACAAGAACACTGAAGCTTTCTTT
TRBV27	-	16	TRBJ2-5	TRBD1	CASSLSGTGGWETQYF	TGTGCCAGCAGTTTATCCGGGACAGGGGGCTGGGAGACCCAGTACTTC
TRBV6-1	-	14	TRBJ2-7	-	CASNPDRTSYEQYF	TGTGCCAGCAACCCAGACAGGACCTCCTACGAGCAGTACTTC
TRBV5-5	-	15	TRBJ1-1	-	CASSPRRGGGTEAFF	TGTGCCAGCAGCCCGCGGCGGGGAGGAGGGACTGAAGCTTTCTTT
TRBV4-1	few	17	TRBJ2-3	TRBD2	CASSPRGKLAGAFTQYF	TGCGCCAGCAGCCCTCGGGGAAAACTAGCGGGAGCGTTTACGCAGTATTTT
TRBV5-4	many	16	TRBJ2-5	TRBD2	CASSPWTSGEQETQYF	TGTGCCAGCAGCCCCTGGACTAGCGGAGAACAAGAGACCCAGTACTTC
TRBV11-2	-	17	TRBJ2-7	-	CASSPPWDSRNLQEQYF	TGTGCCAGCAGCCCTCCCTGGGACTCCCGAAACCTTCAGGAGCAGTACTTC
TRBV5-4	-	14	TRBJ2-5	TRBD2	CASSPRLAGETQYF	TGTGCCAGCAGCCCAAGACTAGCGGGAGAGACCCAGTACTTC
TRBV5-1	many	14	TRBJ2-5	TRBD1	CASSLQGAGETQYF	TGCGCCAGCAGCTTACAGGGGGCAGGGGAGACCCAGTACTTC
TRBV27	-	13	TRBJ1-5	-	CASGWRGSGPQHF	TGTGCCAGTGGGTGGCGGGGCTCGGGGCCCCAGCATTTT
TRBV18	-	18	TRBJ2-2	TRBD2	CASSIQSGSWRNTGELFF	TGTGCCAGCTCAATCCAAAGCGGGAGTTGGAGAAACACCGGGGAGCTGTTTTTT
TRBV7-9	-	15	TRBJ2-3	-	CASSLGSGPTDTQYF	TGTGCCAGCAGCTTAGGCAGCGGCCCTACAGATACGCAGTATTTT
TRBV11-2	-	15	TRBJ2-7	-	CASSRPGLRKDEQYF	TGTGCCAGCAGCCGACCGGGACTTCGTAAGGACGAGCAGTACTTC
TRBV7-2	-	11	TRBJ1-1	-	CASSLGSYAFF	TGTGCCAGCAGCTTGGGTAGCTACGCTTTCTTT
TRBV6-6	-	11	TRBJ2-3	-	CASSYSDTQYF	TGTGCCAGCAGTTACTCAGATACGCAGTATTTT